Presented here are 6 T cell receptor beta chains from one specimen sequenced in a study of graft-versus-host responses after intestinal transplantation. Sequencing used immunoSEQ multiplex PCR; TCRdb keeps in-frame clones, though not all of them. In the table there are over 120,000 clones, around 90% of which are singletons. No cognate antigen is known for these TCRs. The material was unstimulated CD4+ T cells sorted from spleen or lymph node cells, obtained before intestinal transplant. These receptors all stem from a human donor who received an intestinal transplant.

This chain links TRBV5-1 with TRBJ2-1; 10 bases are a match to TRBD2. CDR1 and CDR2 (germline): SGHRS, YFSETQ. The CDR3 has 19 amino acids. V lost 4 bases and J lost 0; bases outside the gene matches: 13. Here the CDR3 reads CASSPFLTSSGSSYNEQFF. For the CDR3, the DNA is TGCGCCAGCAGCCCTTTCCTGACCTCTAGCGGGAGCTCCTACAATGAGCAGTTCTTC.

The count of this clone is one. The CDR3 DNA follows: TGTGCCAGCAGCCAAGTACGTTCGGGGTCAGATGGCTACACCTTC. Protein sequence: CASSQVRSGSDGYTF. The rearrangement uses TRBV14 and TRBJ1-2; no clear D. Trimming removed 1 base from V and 6 bases from J, with 15 bases in between. Per germline, CDR1 SGHDN and CDR2 FVKESK. The CDR3 extends over 15 amino acids.

The chain combines TRBV19 with TRBJ2-7; maybe TRBD1 (5 bases). The CDR3 loop spans 14 amino acids. V lost 7 bases to trimming and J lost 1 base, with 14 bases between them. Germline values: CDR1 LNHDA, CDR2 SQIVND (reference sequence). The CDR3 bases are TGTGCCAGTAAAGAACAGGTCGATTCCTACGAGCAGTACTTC. Protein: CASKEQVDSYEQYF.

The chain uses TRBV9 and TRBJ2-5, with TRBD2 matching 9 bases. The J segment lost 0 bases and the V segment lost 9 bases, leaving 15 bases of the junction unmatched. This CDR3 contains 17 residues. Germline lookup yields CDR1 SGDLS and CDR2 YYNGEE. CDR3 in DNA: TGTGCCATCAGGGGGGAGCGGGAGGTCCCGTACCAAGAGACCCAGTACTTC. As protein: CAIRGEREVPYQETQYF.

This clone was seen only a few times. V gene TRBV28 combines with J gene TRBJ1-3; TRBD1 agrees at 7 bases. Germline V CDR1 and CDR2: MDHEN, SYDVKM. The V and J ends lost 5 bases and 0 bases, in that order; junction bases with no gene match: 13. This CDR3 is built from 18 residues. The CDR3 protein is CASSLVPGQYFSGNTIYF. The CDR3, as DNA: TGTGCCAGCAGTCTTGTCCCGGGACAGTATTTCTCTGGAAACACCATATATTTT.

This clone turned up a few times. This chain links TRBV5-1 with TRBJ2-1, with 11 bases identical to TRBD2. J gave up 7 bases and V 2 bases, and 8 bases lay outside the gene matches. The CDR3 runs 16 residues. CDR1 and CDR2 (germline): SGHRS, YFSETQ. CDR3 coding DNA: TGCGCCAGCAGCTTCCGGGGGGCTAGCGGGAGGAATGAGCAGTTCTTC. It specifies CASSFRGASGRNEQFF.